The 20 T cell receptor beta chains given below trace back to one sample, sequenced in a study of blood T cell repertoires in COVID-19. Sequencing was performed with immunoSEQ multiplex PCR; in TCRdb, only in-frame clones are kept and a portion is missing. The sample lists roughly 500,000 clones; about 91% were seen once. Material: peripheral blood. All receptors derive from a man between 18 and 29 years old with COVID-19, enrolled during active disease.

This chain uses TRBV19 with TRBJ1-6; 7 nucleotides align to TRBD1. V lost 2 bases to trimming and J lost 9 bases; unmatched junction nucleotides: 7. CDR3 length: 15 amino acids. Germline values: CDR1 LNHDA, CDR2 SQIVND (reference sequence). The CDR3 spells CASSISGQGGSPLHF. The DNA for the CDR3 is TGTGCCAGTAGTATAAGTGGGCAGGGGGGTTCACCCCTCCACTTT.

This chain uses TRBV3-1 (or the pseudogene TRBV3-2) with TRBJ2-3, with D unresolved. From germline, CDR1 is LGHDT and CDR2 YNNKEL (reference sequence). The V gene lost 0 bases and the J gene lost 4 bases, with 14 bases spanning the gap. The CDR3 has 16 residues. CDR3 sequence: CASSQDSPPRADTQYF. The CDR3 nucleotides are TGTGCCAGCAGCCAAGATTCCCCCCCCCGTGCAGATACGCAGTATTTT.

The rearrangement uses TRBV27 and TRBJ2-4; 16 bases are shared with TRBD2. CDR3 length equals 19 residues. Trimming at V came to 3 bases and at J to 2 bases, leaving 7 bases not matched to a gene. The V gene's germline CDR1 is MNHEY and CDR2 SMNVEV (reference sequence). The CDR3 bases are TGTGCCAGCAGTTTTCGGGGACTAGCGGGAGGGATTACCAAAAACATTCAGTACTTC. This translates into CASSFRGLAGGITKNIQYF.

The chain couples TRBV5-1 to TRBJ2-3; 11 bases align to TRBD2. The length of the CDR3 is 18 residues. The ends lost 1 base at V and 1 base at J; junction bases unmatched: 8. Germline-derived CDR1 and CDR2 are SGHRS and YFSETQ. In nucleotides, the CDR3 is TGCGCCAGCAGCTTGCCCCGGACTAGCGGGCGGCGCACAGATACGCAGTATTTT. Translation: CASSLPRTSGRRTDTQYF.

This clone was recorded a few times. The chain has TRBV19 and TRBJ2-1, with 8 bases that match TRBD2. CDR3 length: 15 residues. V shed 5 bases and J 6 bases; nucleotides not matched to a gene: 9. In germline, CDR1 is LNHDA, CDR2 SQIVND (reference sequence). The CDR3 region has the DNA TGTGCCAGTAGTCTTAGCGGGATAGCGCTCAATGAGCAGTTCTTC. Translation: CASSLSGIALNEQFF.

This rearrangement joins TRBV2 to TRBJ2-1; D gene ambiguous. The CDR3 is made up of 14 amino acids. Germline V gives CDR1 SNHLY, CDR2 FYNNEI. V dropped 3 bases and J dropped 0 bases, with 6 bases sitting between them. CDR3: CASSDPSSYNEQFF. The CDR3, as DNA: TGTGCCAGCAGTGATCCTAGCTCCTACAATGAGCAGTTCTTC.

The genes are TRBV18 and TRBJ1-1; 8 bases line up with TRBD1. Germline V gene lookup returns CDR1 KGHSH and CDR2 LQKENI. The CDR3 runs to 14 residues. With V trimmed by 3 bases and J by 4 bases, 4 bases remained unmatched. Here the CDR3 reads CASSPDRAGTEAFF. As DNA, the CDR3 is TGTGCCAGCTCACCGGACAGGGCGGGCACTGAAGCTTTCTTT.

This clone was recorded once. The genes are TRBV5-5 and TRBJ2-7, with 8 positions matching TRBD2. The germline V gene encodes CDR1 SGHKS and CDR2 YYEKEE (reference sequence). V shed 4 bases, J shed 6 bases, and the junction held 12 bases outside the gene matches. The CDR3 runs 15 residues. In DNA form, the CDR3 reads TGTGCCAGCAGCCCTCGAGCCGGGGGGGTAGGCGAGCAGTACTTC. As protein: CASSPRAGGVGEQYF.

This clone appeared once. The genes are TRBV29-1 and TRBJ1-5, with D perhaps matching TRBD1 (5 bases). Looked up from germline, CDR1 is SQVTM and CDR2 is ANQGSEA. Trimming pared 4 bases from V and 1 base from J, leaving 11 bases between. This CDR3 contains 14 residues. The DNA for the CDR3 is TGCAGCGTTGCCCAGGGAGGGAGCAATCAGCCCCAGCATTTT. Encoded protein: CSVAQGGSNQPQHF.

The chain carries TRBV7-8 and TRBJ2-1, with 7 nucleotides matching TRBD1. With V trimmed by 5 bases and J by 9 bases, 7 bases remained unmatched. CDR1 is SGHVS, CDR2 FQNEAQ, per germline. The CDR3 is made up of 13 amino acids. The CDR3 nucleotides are TGTGCCAGCAGCGTAGAACAGGGGAGTGAGCAGTTCTTC. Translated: CASSVEQGSEQFF.

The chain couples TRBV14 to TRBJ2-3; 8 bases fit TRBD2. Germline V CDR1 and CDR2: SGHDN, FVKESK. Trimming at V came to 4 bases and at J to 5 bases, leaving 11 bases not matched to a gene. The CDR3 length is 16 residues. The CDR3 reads CASSRASGRFLDTQYF. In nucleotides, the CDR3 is TGTGCCAGCAGCCGGGCCAGCGGGAGATTTTTAGATACGCAGTATTTT. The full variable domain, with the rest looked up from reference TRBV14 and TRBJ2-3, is EAGVTQFPSHSVIEKGQTVTLRCDPISGHDNLYWYRRVMGKEIKFLLHFVKESKQDESGMPNNRFLAERTGGTYSTLKVQPAELEDSGVYFCASSRASGRFLDTQYFGPGTRLTVL.

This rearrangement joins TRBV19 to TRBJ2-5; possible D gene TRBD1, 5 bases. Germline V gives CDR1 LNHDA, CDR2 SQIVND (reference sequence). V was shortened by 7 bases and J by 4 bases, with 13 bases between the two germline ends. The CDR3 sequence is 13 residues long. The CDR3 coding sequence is TGTGCCAGTACTGACAGTTTACTAGAGACCCAGTACTTC. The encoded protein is CASTDSLLETQYF.

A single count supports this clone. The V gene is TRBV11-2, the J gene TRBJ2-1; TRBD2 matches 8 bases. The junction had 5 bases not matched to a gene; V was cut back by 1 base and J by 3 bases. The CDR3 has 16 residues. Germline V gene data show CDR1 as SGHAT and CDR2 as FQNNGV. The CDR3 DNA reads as TGTGCCAGCAGCTTAGTTACTAGCGGAAACTACAATGAGCAGTTCTTC. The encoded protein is CASSLVTSGNYNEQFF.

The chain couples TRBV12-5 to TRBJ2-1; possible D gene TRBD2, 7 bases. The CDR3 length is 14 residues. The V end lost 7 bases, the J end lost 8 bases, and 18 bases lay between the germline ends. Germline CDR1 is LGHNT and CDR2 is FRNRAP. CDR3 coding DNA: TGTGCTAGTGATACAAGGGGGAGGGGGTATGAGCAGTTCTTC. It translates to CASDTRGRGYEQFF.

This CDR3 reads CASKGGGTGYTF. DNA of the CDR3: TGTGCCAGTAAAGGGGGGGGAACGGGCTACACCTTC. V usage is TRBV6-6 and J usage is TRBJ1-2; D might be TRBD1 (6 bases). V lost 9 bases and J 8 bases, leaving 16 bases between the germline ends. The CDR3 length is 12 residues. Germline CDR1 MNHNY, CDR2 SVGAGI (reference sequence).

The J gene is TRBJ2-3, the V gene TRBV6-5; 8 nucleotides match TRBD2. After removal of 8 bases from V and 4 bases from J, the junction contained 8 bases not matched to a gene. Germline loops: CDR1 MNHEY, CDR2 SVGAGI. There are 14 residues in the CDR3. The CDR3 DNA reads TGTGCCAGCCGAGCGGGAGTATATGCAGATACGCAGTATTTT. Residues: CASRAGVYADTQYF.

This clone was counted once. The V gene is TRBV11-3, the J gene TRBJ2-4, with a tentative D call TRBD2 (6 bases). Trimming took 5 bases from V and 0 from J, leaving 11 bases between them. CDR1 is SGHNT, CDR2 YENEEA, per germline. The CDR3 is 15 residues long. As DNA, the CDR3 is TGTGCCAGCAGCCCAGCGGGTCAAGCCAAAAACATTCAGTACTTC. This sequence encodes CASSPAGQAKNIQYF.

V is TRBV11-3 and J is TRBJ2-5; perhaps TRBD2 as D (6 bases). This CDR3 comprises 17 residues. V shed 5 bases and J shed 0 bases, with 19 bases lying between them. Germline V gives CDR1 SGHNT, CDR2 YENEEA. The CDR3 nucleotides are TGTGCCAGCAGCGTCCTTCGAGGAGGGTCGTACCAAGAGACCCAGTACTTC. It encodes CASSVLRGGSYQETQYF.

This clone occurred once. In DNA form, the CDR3 reads TGTGCCAGCACATGGAGCTGGGAGGGGGGCCGGGGTGAGCAGTACTTC. Translation: CASTWSWEGGRGEQYF. The chain uses TRBV2 and TRBJ2-7; D perhaps matches TRBD2 (7 bases). Germline CDR1 reads SNHLY; CDR2 reads FYNNEI. V was cut by 7 bases and J by 7 bases, with 26 bases left in between. This CDR3 spans 16 amino acids. Combining the CDR3 with reference TRBV2 and TRBJ2-7 gives the whole variable domain EPEVTQTPSHQVTQMGQEVILRCVPISNHLYFYWYRQILGQKVEFLVSFYNNEISEKSEIFDDQFSVERPDGSNFTLKIRSTKLEDSAMYFCASTWSWEGGRGEQYFGPGTRLTVT.

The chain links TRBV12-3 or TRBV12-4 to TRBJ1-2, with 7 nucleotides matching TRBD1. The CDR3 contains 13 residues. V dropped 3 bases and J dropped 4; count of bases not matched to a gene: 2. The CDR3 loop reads CASSLTGIYGYTF. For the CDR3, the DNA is TGTGCCAGCAGTTTGACAGGGATCTATGGCTACACCTTC.